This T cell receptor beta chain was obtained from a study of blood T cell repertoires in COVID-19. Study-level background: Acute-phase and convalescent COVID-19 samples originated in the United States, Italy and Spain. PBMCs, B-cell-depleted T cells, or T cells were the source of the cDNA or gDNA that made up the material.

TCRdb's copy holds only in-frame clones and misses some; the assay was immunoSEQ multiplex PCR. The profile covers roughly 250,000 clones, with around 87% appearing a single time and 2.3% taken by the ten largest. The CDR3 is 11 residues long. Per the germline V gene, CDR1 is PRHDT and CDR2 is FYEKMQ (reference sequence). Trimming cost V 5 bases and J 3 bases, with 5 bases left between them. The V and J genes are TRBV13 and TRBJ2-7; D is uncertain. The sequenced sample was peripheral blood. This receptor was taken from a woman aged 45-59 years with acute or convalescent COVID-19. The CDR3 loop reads CASSHGYEQYF. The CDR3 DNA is TGTGCCAGCAGCCACGGCTACGAGCAGTACTTC.